Described below is a single T cell receptor (beta chain) sequence and its context. The sample originates from a study of T cell responses to AZD1222 COVID-19 vaccine. Assay: immunoSEQ multiplex PCR; the TCRdb copy retains only in-frame clones and omits some. Here the sample spans about 180,000 clones, approximately 86% being singletons. Trimming took off 4 bases at V and 6 bases at J, with 13 bases between the two ends. The CDR3 extends over 13 amino acids. The starting material was peripheral blood, obtained on day 0 of AZD1222 vaccination. J is TRBJ2-7 and V is TRBV12-3 or TRBV12-4; no definite D call. The sequence was collected from an adult in good health. CDR3: CASSSFTATEQYF. The DNA for the CDR3 is TGTGCCAGCAGTTCCTTCACCGCTACCGAGCAGTACTTC.